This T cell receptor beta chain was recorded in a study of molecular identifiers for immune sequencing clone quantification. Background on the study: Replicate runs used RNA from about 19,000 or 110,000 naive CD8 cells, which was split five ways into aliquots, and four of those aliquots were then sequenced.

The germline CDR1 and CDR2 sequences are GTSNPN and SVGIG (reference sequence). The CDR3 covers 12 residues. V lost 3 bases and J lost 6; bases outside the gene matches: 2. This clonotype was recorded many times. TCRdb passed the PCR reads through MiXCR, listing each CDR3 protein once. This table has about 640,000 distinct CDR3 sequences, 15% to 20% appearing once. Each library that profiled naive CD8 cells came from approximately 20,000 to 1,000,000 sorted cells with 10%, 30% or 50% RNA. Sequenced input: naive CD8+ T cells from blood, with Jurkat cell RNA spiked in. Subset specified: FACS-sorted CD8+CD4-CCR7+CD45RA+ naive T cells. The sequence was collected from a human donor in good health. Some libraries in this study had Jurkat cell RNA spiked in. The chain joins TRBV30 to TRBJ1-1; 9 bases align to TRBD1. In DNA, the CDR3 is TGTGCCTGGAGGGACAGGGGTTCTGAAGCTTTCTTT. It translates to CAWRDRGSEAFF.